Below are 15 T cell receptor beta chains sequenced from a single sample in a study of blood T cell repertoires in COVID-19. Libraries were prepared by immunoSEQ multiplex PCR; TCRdb keeps only in-frame clonotypes and omits some of them. This table has fewer than 250,000 clones, around nine tenths appearing once. Sequencing used peripheral blood. The receptors here all came from a man between 35 and 55 years old with acute or convalescent COVID-19.

This clone showed up just once. The chain has TRBV11-3 and TRBJ2-1; maybe TRBD1 (5 bases). The V gene's germline CDR1 is SGHNT and CDR2 YENEEA. The V end was cut by 2 bases, the J end by 0 bases, with 11 bases between. The CDR3 consists of 16 residues. CDR3 region: CASSLWADSSYNEQFF. CDR3 sequence (DNA): TGTGCCAGCAGCTTATGGGCCGACAGCTCCTACAATGAGCAGTTCTTC.

The chain recombines TRBV4-2 with TRBJ2-1, with 13 positions matching TRBD2. This CDR3 spans 23 amino acids. Looked up from germline, CDR1 is LGHNA and CDR2 is YNFKEQ. The trim removed 1 base at V and 0 bases at J, leaving 18 bases unmatched. The CDR3 here is CASSQVVLSGTSGEEGSYNEQFF. The CDR3 bases are TGTGCCAGCAGCCAAGTCGTTCTCTCGGGGACTAGCGGGGAGGAGGGCTCCTACAATGAGCAGTTCTTC.

V usage is TRBV19 and J usage is TRBJ2-3; 12 bases map to TRBD1. Unmatched junction bases numbered 10, after V lost 8 bases and J lost 4 bases. The CDR3 is 16 amino acids. Germline loops: CDR1 LNHDA, CDR2 SQIVND (reference sequence). The DNA of the CDR3 is TGTGCCAGTGGCGCGGGGGGGACAGGGGGCGCAGATACGCAGTATTTT. Amino acids: CASGAGGTGGADTQYF.

This chain connects TRBV19 to TRBJ2-5; TRBD2 matches at 9 bases. Germline V gene data show CDR1 as LNHDA and CDR2 as SQIVND (reference sequence). Trimming removed 7 bases from V and 4 bases from J; junction bases left unmatched: 13. The CDR3 totals 16 residues. The DNA for the CDR3 is TGTGCCAGTATACCCAGGAGTAGCGGGAGTTCAGAGACCCAGTACTTC. Translated, it gives CASIPRSSGSSETQYF. The entire variable domain, with the rest obtained from reference TRBV19 and TRBJ2-5, is as follows: DGGITQSPKYLFRKEGQNVTLSCEQNLNHDAMYWYRQDPGQGLRLIYYSQIVNDFQKGDIAEGYSVSREKKESFPLTVTSAQKNPTAFYLCASIPRSSGSSETQYFGPGTRLLVL.

The chain recombines TRBV27 with TRBJ1-1, with 9 bases identical to TRBD1. The V gene's germline CDR1 is MNHEY and CDR2 SMNVEV (reference sequence). V lost 5 bases, J lost 0 bases, and 4 bases stayed unmatched. The CDR3 is made up of 15 amino acids. CDR3 amino acids: CASSGTGGLNTEAFF. CDR3 nucleotides: TGTGCCAGCAGTGGAACAGGGGGCTTGAACACTGAAGCTTTCTTT.

The V call is TRBV28, the J call TRBJ2-7, with 8 nucleotides matching TRBD2. This CDR3 has 17 residues. V was clipped by 2 bases and J by 3 bases; unmatched bases: 12. Germline V CDR1 and CDR2: MDHEN, SYDVKM. The CDR3 reads CASSLGGSGRKIYEQYF. In DNA, the CDR3 is TGTGCCAGCAGTTTAGGAGGGAGCGGGAGAAAAATCTACGAGCAGTACTTC.

The count of this clone is one. The J gene is TRBJ1-1, the V gene TRBV10-3, with a tentative D call TRBD1 (5 bases). V was clipped by 10 bases and J by 2 bases, with 14 bases between them. CDR3 length: 13 amino acids. Germline-derived CDR1 and CDR2 are ENHRY and SYGVKD. The CDR3 region has the DNA TGTGCCACAAAAGGGGCATCAAACACTGAAGCTTTCTTT. It translates to CATKGASNTEAFF.

The chain couples TRBV5-1 to TRBJ2-5, with D perhaps TRBD1 (5 bases). Trimming took off 4 bases at V and 4 bases at J, with 11 bases between the two ends. The CDR3 spans 13 residues. Germline CDR1 reads SGHRS; CDR2 reads YFSETQ. The CDR3 protein is CASSPRERETQYF. The CDR3 DNA reads TGCGCCAGCAGCCCCAGGGAACGAGAGACCCAGTACTTC.

The chain recombines TRBV4-3 with TRBJ2-7; 9 bases align to TRBD2. J lost 3 bases, V lost 0 bases, and 6 bases had no gene match. Germline V gene lookup returns CDR1 LGHNA and CDR2 YSLEER. This CDR3 has 16 amino acids. CDR3 protein: CASSQDLGTSRYEQYF. The CDR3 region has the DNA TGCGCCAGCAGCCAAGACCTGGGGACTAGCCGCTACGAGCAGTACTTC.

This chain links TRBV4-3 with TRBJ2-7; tentative D call: TRBD1 (5 bases). Trimming removed 5 bases at V and 0 bases at J, with 20 bases between. Germline V gene lookup returns CDR1 LGHNA and CDR2 YSLEER. CDR3 length: 17 residues. The CDR3 loop reads CASSYETGTQDSYEQYF. The CDR3 region has the DNA TGCGCCAGCAGCTATGAAACAGGAACACAAGACTCCTACGAGCAGTACTTC.

The genes are TRBV24-1 and TRBJ2-1, with TRBD1 identical over 12 bases. The CDR3 spans 15 residues. CDR1 and CDR2 (germline): KGHDR, SFDVKD. Trimming took 5 bases from V and 6 from J; bases not matched to a gene: 4. CDR3 in DNA: TGTGCCACCAGTGGGGGACAGGGGGCGTTCAATGAGCAGTTCTTC. The encoded protein is CATSGGQGAFNEQFF.

The chain is built from TRBV18 and TRBJ2-7; 11 bases are a match to TRBD2. Germline V gene data show CDR1 as KGHSH and CDR2 as LQKENI. CDR3 length: 16 amino acids. With V trimmed by 3 bases and J by 5 bases, 9 bases remained unmatched. DNA of the CDR3: TGTGCCAGCTCACCCTTGGGGCTAGCGGGAGGCCACGAGCAGTACTTC. This encodes CASSPLGLAGGHEQYF. Full variable domain (remainder filled in from reference TRBV18 and TRBJ2-7): NAGVMQNPRHLVRRRGQEARLRCSPMKGHSHVYWYRQLPEEGLKFMVYLQKENIIDESGMPKERFSAEFPKEGPSILRIQQVVRGDSAAYFCASSPLGLAGGHEQYFGPGTRLTVT.

The genes are TRBV13 and TRBJ2-7, with 9 bases fitting TRBD1. Germline V gives CDR1 PRHDT, CDR2 FYEKMQ (reference sequence). The CDR3 has 15 residues. V was pared by 5 bases and J by 2 bases, with 7 bases of the junction left unmatched. The CDR3 is CASSPHRGLAYEQYF. The CDR3 DNA follows: TGTGCCAGCAGCCCCCACAGGGGGCTAGCCTACGAGCAGTACTTC.

V usage is TRBV14 and J usage is TRBJ2-2; no reliable D call. This CDR3 is built from 12 residues. V was clipped by 4 bases and J by 4 bases, with 4 bases between them. Germline V lookup: CDR1 SGHDN, CDR2 FVKESK. DNA of the CDR3: TGTGCCAGCAGCCCTCGCACCGGGGAGCTGTTTTTT. Its protein product is CASSPRTGELFF.

This clone was seen once. The rearrangement joins TRBV10-2 to TRBJ1-2; TRBD1 agrees at 7 bases. In germline, CDR1 is WSHSY, CDR2 SAAADI. This CDR3 has 15 amino acids. Losses at the gene ends were 7 bases for V and 4 bases for J; bases not matched to a gene: 12. CDR3 amino acids: CASTDGTRTGYGYTF. The CDR3 DNA sequence: TGCGCCAGCACTGATGGAACCCGGACAGGCTATGGCTACACCTTC.